A single sample is the source of the 17 T cell receptor beta chains below, sequenced in a study of T cell responses to AZD1222 COVID-19 vaccine. Clones were sequenced by immunoSEQ multiplex PCR, and TCRdb holds only the in-frame ones, with some missing. Of nearly 90,000 clones in the sample, about 86% were seen once. The sequences come from peripheral blood, collected on day 0 of MenACWY control vaccination. Receptors were obtained from an adult in good health.

The rearrangement uses TRBV5-1 and TRBJ2-5, with TRBD2 matching over 8 bases. Trimming at V came to 0 bases and at J to 3 bases, leaving 4 bases not matched to a gene. The germline gives CDR1 SGHRS, CDR2 YFSETQ. The CDR3 covers 15 residues. The CDR3 nucleotides read TGCGCCAGCAGCTTGGGTGGGACTAGTGAAGAGACCCAGTACTTC. It codes for CASSLGGTSEETQYF.

The rearrangement joins TRBV4-2 to TRBJ1-1; no clear D. Trimming cost V 0 bases and J 4 bases, with 9 bases left between them. The germline gives CDR1 LGHNA, CDR2 YNFKEQ. CDR3 length: 14 residues. The CDR3 nucleotides are TGTGCCAGCAGCCAAGACGAGGGAGTCACTGAAGCTTTCTTT. Residues: CASSQDEGVTEAFF.

The chain carries TRBV5-1 and TRBJ1-2, with D possibly matching TRBD1 (6 bases). Trimming stripped 7 bases from V and 0 bases from J, with 22 bases between. CDR1 and CDR2 (germline): SGHRS, YFSETQ. This CDR3 contains 17 residues. This CDR3 reads CASGQVGSSGANYGYTF. The CDR3 coding sequence is TGCGCCAGCGGACAAGTGGGCTCCTCAGGGGCTAACTATGGCTACACCTTC.

This clone was detected once. The chain uses TRBV5-6 and TRBJ1-5; D is undetermined. This CDR3 has 14 residues. Germline V gene lookup returns CDR1 SGHDT and CDR2 YYEEEE. V shed 7 bases and J shed 9 bases, with 20 bases lying between them. Written as DNA, the CDR3 is TGTGCCAGCGGGCGAGAAGGCCTACCTGGGCCCCAGCATTTT. This gives the protein CASGREGLPGPQHF.

This clone is a singleton in its sample. This chain links TRBV2 with TRBJ1-5; 7 positions match TRBD1. The CDR3 runs to 15 residues. J gave up 7 bases and V 0 bases, and 6 bases lay outside the gene matches. CDR1 and CDR2 (germline): SNHLY, FYNNEI. The CDR3 spells CASSEATGAIQPQHF. As DNA, the CDR3 is TGTGCCAGCAGTGAAGCAACAGGGGCAATCCAGCCCCAGCATTTT.

V usage is TRBV27 and J usage is TRBJ1-1; 9 positions agree with TRBD1. This CDR3 comprises 15 residues. Germline loops: CDR1 MNHEY, CDR2 SMNVEV (reference sequence). V was pared by 5 bases and J by 0 bases, with 4 bases of the junction left unmatched. CDR3 bases: TGTGCCAGCAGTCCATGGACAGGGGTGAACACTGAAGCTTTCTTT. Protein: CASSPWTGVNTEAFF.

The rearrangement links TRBV27 to TRBJ2-3, with 10 bases fitting TRBD2. Germline V gives CDR1 MNHEY, CDR2 SMNVEV (reference sequence). V shed 3 bases, J shed 5 bases, and the junction held 2 bases outside the gene matches. The CDR3 is made up of 14 amino acids. The CDR3 nucleotides are TGTGCCAGCAGTTTGCTAGCGGGGGTAGATACGCAGTATTTT. This translates into CASSLLAGVDTQYF.

The V gene is TRBV7-2, the J gene TRBJ1-5; D is uncertain. CDR1 is SGHTA, CDR2 FQGNSA, per germline. The CDR3 consists of 13 residues. V was pared by 5 bases and J by 7 bases, with 12 bases between. The DNA of the CDR3 is TGTGCCAGCAGCCCCTGGACGGGACAGCCCCAGCATTTT. This gives the protein CASSPWTGQPQHF.

This clone was found a few times. This chain joins TRBV29-1 and TRBJ1-1; D ambiguous. The CDR3 contains 12 residues. Germline-derived CDR1 and CDR2 are SQVTM and ANQGSEA. The V and J ends lost 3 bases and 1 base respectively, with 6 bases between them. Here the CDR3 reads CSVDQGNTEAFF. CDR3 DNA sequence: TGCAGCGTTGATCAAGGGAACACTGAAGCTTTCTTT.

The CDR3 is CSVPALVSSYNEQFF. CDR3 DNA sequence: TGCAGCGTTCCCGCCTTAGTGAGCTCCTACAATGAGCAGTTCTTC. V usage is TRBV29-1 and J usage is TRBJ2-1; no reliable D call. Per germline, CDR1 SQVTM and CDR2 ANQGSEA. The CDR3 consists of 15 residues. With 5 bases removed from V and 0 bases from J, the gap between germline ends came to 14 bases.

The CDR3 DNA reads as TGTGCCAGCAGTCGCGACAGGGGGGAAACCCCGGATACCTTC. The encoded protein is CASSRDRGETPDTF. J is TRBJ1-2 and V is TRBV2; TRBD1 matches 9 bases. The junction had 15 bases not matched to a gene; V was cut back by 5 bases and J by 14 bases. Germline loops: CDR1 SNHLY, CDR2 FYNNEI. The CDR3 length is 14 residues.

This chain joins TRBV5-4 and TRBJ1-1; TRBD1 is a possible D gene (5 bases). The CDR3 is 14 amino acids. The V end lost 0 bases, the J end lost 8 bases, and 14 bases lay between the germline ends. Looked up from germline, CDR1 is SGHNT and CDR2 is YYREEE (reference sequence). In DNA form, the CDR3 reads TGTGCCAGCAGCTTGGCAGCGACTGACAGAGAAGCTTTCTTT. Its protein product is CASSLAATDREAFF.

In its sample, this clone was seen a few times. V gene TRBV6-2 or TRBV6-3 combines with J gene TRBJ2-7; the D call may be TRBD1 or TRBD2 (5 bases each). The CDR3 is 12 amino acids. V lost 6 bases and J 6 bases, leaving 12 bases between the germline ends. The germline V gene encodes CDR1 MNHEY and CDR2 SVGEGT. Here the CDR3 DNA reads TGTGCCAGCAGCCAGGGACCTTTCGAGCAGTACTTC. As protein: CASSQGPFEQYF.

This chain uses TRBV6-1 with TRBJ2-7; tentative D call: TRBD2 (5 bases). The CDR3 is 15 amino acids. Looked up from germline, CDR1 is MNHNS and CDR2 is SASEGT. V dropped 2 bases and J dropped 0 bases, with 11 bases sitting between them. The CDR3 DNA reads as TGTGCCAGCAGTGAACGAGTCGGGAACTCCTACGAGCAGTACTTC. It translates to CASSERVGNSYEQYF.

The chain has TRBV19 and TRBJ2-1, with a tentative D call TRBD2 (5 bases). The germline CDR1 and CDR2 sequences are LNHDA and SQIVND (reference sequence). The CDR3 is 11 residues long. Trimming cost V 3 bases and J 14 bases, with 11 bases left between them. The CDR3 bases are TGTGCCAGTAGTATTACGGGGTACGAGTTCTTC. It is translated as CASSITGYEFF.

This chain's CDR3 is CASSPLRTGYGYTF. The CDR3 DNA sequence: TGTGCCAGCAGCCCCCTGAGGACCGGTTATGGCTACACCTTC. The chain links TRBV4-2 to TRBJ1-2; D is unresolved. V gave up 4 bases and J gave up 5 bases, with 14 bases separating them. The CDR3 sequence is 14 residues long. The V gene's germline CDR1 is LGHNA and CDR2 YNFKEQ.

V is TRBV6-4 and J is TRBJ1-2, with no clear D. The germline CDR1 and CDR2 sequences are MRHNA and SNTAGT. V lost 8 bases and J 2 bases, leaving 12 bases between the germline ends. The CDR3 sequence is 13 residues long. The CDR3 is CASSSGRNYGYTF. The CDR3 coding sequence is TGTGCCAGCTCCTCGGGGAGGAACTATGGCTACACCTTC.